Listed here are 30 T cell receptor beta chains from one sample, sequenced in a study of T cell repertoires in cytomegalovirus infection. Via MiXCR, TCRdb re-called the reads, giving one row per CDR3 protein. The sample records around 490,000 distinct CDR3 sequences, 26% being singletons. The sequencing sample was made of PBMCs. The receptors were sampled from a human donor in good health (CMV status not recorded). Some clones in this sample may be carry-over from other donors' samples.

The CDR3 sequence is CSAITGNQPQHF. The CDR3 bases are TGCAGTGCCATCACAGGGAATCAGCCCCAGCATTTT. The rearrangement joins TRBV20-1 to TRBJ1-5, with D possibly matching TRBD1 (6 bases). The CDR3 is 12 residues long. With 6 bases removed from V and 4 bases from J, the gap between germline ends came to 10 bases. Germline assignment: CDR1 DFQATT and CDR2 SNEGSKA (reference sequence).

This clonotype has only a few counts. The gene calls are TRBV11-2 and TRBJ2-5, with D perhaps matching TRBD2 (6 bases). CDR1 is SGHAT and CDR2 is FQNNGV in the germline V gene. V lost 4 bases to trimming and J lost 5 bases, with 14 bases between them. The CDR3 is 14 amino acids. CDR3: CASSSWGDGETQYF. CDR3 nucleotides: TGTGCCAGCAGCTCGTGGGGGGACGGGGAGACCCAGTACTTC.

This clonotype was detected only a few times. The genes are TRBV7-2 and TRBJ1-2, with 7 nucleotides matching TRBD1. Germline CDR1 and CDR2: SGHTA and FQGNSA. The CDR3 is 13 residues long. Trimming at V came to 7 bases and at J to 8 bases, leaving 10 bases not matched to a gene. The CDR3 spells CASTETGVKGYTF. DNA for the CDR3: TGTGCCAGCACCGAAACAGGGGTTAAGGGCTACACCTTC. The variable domain in full, completed from reference TRBV7-2 and TRBJ1-2, reads GAGVSQSPSNKVTEKGKDVELRCDPISGHTALYWYRQSLGQGLEFLIYFQGNSAPDKSGLPSDRFSAERTGGSVSTLTIQRTQQEDSAVYLCASTETGVKGYTFGSGTRLTVV.

The chain has TRBV7-6 and TRBJ1-1, with D unclear. With 5 bases removed from V and 6 bases from J, the gap between germline ends came to 10 bases. In germline, CDR1 is SGHVS, CDR2 FNYEAQ. The CDR3 spans 12 residues. In nucleotides, the CDR3 is TGTGCCAGCAGCCTACAGACACCTGAAGCTTTCTTT. Its protein product is CASSLQTPEAFF.

The chain has TRBV24-1 and TRBJ2-1, with TRBD1 identical over 12 bases. The CDR3 sequence is 18 residues long. Germline CDR1 is KGHDR and CDR2 is SFDVKD. V lost 2 bases and J lost 2; bases outside the gene matches: 6. The CDR3 coding sequence is TGTGCCACCAGTGATTCCCCGGGACAGGGGGCAGCCTACAATGAGCAGTTCTTC. Protein product: CATSDSPGQGAAYNEQFF.

The chain uses TRBV18 and TRBJ2-5; D is undetermined. This CDR3 has 15 residues. Looked up from germline, CDR1 is KGHSH and CDR2 is LQKENI. V was trimmed by 0 bases and J by 1 base, leaving 9 bases between them. The CDR3 nucleotides read TGTGCCAGCTCACCACCTGTAAACCTCCAAGAGACCCAGTACTTC. Translated, it gives CASSPPVNLQETQYF.

The CDR3: CASSSAAGISNEQFF. CDR3 nucleotides: TGTGCCAGCAGCTCGGCAGCAGGGATCAGCAATGAGCAGTTCTTC. The V and J genes are TRBV7-6 and TRBJ2-1; D possibly corresponds to TRBD1 (5 bases). CDR3 size: 15 residues. Germline V gives CDR1 SGHVS, CDR2 FNYEAQ. The V end was cut by 4 bases, the J end by 6 bases, with 16 bases between. Using reference TRBV7-6 and TRBJ2-1 for the parts outside the CDR3, the full variable domain is GAGVSQSPRYKVTKRGQDVALRCDPISGHVSLYWYRQALGQGPEFLTYFNYEAQQDKSGLPNDRFSAERPEGSISTLTIQRTEQRDSAMYRCASSSAAGISNEQFFGPGTRLTVL.

The gene calls are TRBV19 and TRBJ2-1; no reliable D call. V was shortened by 6 bases and J by 7 bases, with 10 bases between the two germline ends. Germline CDR1 reads LNHDA; CDR2 reads SQIVND (reference sequence). CDR3 length: 12 residues. Written as DNA, the CDR3 is TGTGCCAGTAGAATGGGGTGGAATGAGCAGTTCTTC. Its protein is CASRMGWNEQFF.

The chain employs TRBV10-3 and TRBJ2-1; D may be TRBD1 (6 bases). V was trimmed by 5 bases and J by 5 bases, leaving 10 bases between them. The CDR3 contains 13 residues. Per germline, CDR1 ENHRY and CDR2 SYGVKD. Here the CDR3 DNA reads TGTGCCATCAGTCACCGGGACAACAATGAGCAGTTCTTC. Its translation: CAISHRDNNEQFF.

The chain combines TRBV10-3 with TRBJ2-1; the D is unclear. Germline V gives CDR1 ENHRY, CDR2 SYGVKD. The CDR3 is 13 amino acids. Trimming shortened V by 8 bases and J by 2 bases, and 10 bases separated the two germline ends. The CDR3 is CAIVDAPYNEQFF. In DNA, the CDR3 is TGTGCCATCGTTGATGCCCCCTACAATGAGCAGTTCTTC.

At least ten counts were recorded for this clonotype. V usage is TRBV24-1 and J usage is TRBJ2-7, with 9 bases identical to TRBD2. This CDR3 has 18 residues. The V segment lost 3 bases and the J segment 1 base; nucleotides outside the gene matches: 12. Per germline, CDR1 KGHDR and CDR2 SFDVKD. The CDR3 is CATSDPPDPSGVSYEQYV. In DNA form, the CDR3 reads TGTGCCACCAGTGATCCTCCGGATCCTAGCGGGGTATCCTACGAGCAGTACGTC.

This chain uses TRBV12-5 with TRBJ1-1; D gene uncertain. The germline gives CDR1 LGHNT, CDR2 FRNRAP. The CDR3 is made up of 18 amino acids. Trimming stripped 0 bases from V and 4 bases from J, with 21 bases between. This chain's CDR3 is CASGLVPVSRLSGTEAFF. In DNA, the CDR3 is TGTGCTAGTGGTTTGGTTCCCGTGTCCAGGTTATCGGGCACTGAAGCTTTCTTT.

This clonotype was observed a handful of times. The chain joins TRBV7-2 to TRBJ1-3, with D unclear. Trimming stripped 1 base from V and 2 bases from J, with 9 bases between. The germline CDR1 and CDR2 sequences are SGHTA and FQGNSA. The CDR3 loop spans 15 amino acids. DNA of the CDR3: TGTGCCAGCAGCTTAGATACAGCCGCTGGAAACACCATATATTTT. Amino acid sequence: CASSLDTAAGNTIYF.

This chain connects TRBV9 to TRBJ2-1; D could derive from TRBD1 or TRBD2 (5 bases each). V was trimmed by 4 bases and J by 3 bases, leaving 14 bases between them. CDR1 is SGDLS, CDR2 YYNGEE, per germline. The CDR3 consists of 15 residues. The CDR3 loop is CASSSTGTYYNEQFF. CDR3 sequence (DNA): TGTGCCAGCAGCTCAACCGGGACGTACTACAATGAGCAGTTCTTC. The full variable domain, rest sourced from reference TRBV9 and TRBJ2-1, is DSGVTQTPKHLITATGQRVTLRCSPRSGDLSVYWYQQSLDQGLQFLIQYYNGEERAKGNILERFSAQQFPDLHSELNLSSLELGDSALYFCASSSTGTYYNEQFFGPGTRLTVL.

The chain combines TRBV28 with TRBJ2-4; D may be TRBD2 (6 bases). Germline V gives CDR1 MDHEN, CDR2 SYDVKM. Trimming removed 5 bases from V and 9 bases from J, with 23 bases in between. The CDR3 sequence is 16 residues long. In DNA form, the CDR3 reads TGTGCCAGCAGTATGGGGGGTGGGGGAGCCCCGACCATTCAGTACTTC. This translates into CASSMGGGGAPTIQYF.

This clonotype was found many times. The chain joins TRBV7-2 to TRBJ2-5; D tentatively fits TRBD1 or TRBD2 (5 bases each). With 8 bases removed from V and 5 bases from J, the gap between germline ends came to 18 bases. Germline CDR1 SGHTA, CDR2 FQGNSA. The CDR3 has 14 amino acids. CDR3 amino acids: CASETYRGSETQYF. The CDR3 coding sequence is TGTGCCAGCGAAACTTATCGGGGCTCGGAGACCCAGTACTTC.

The chain uses TRBV20-1 and TRBJ2-3, with D hard to call. The CDR3 spans 13 residues. From germline, CDR1 is DFQATT and CDR2 SNEGSKA (reference sequence). The ends were cut back, 3 bases at V and 0 bases at J, with 7 bases in the middle. CDR3 nucleotides: TGCAGTGCTAGTGCTACTAGCACAGATACGCAGTATTTT. Its translation is CSASATSTDTQYF.

The gene calls are TRBV29-1 and TRBJ2-2, with 8 bases that match TRBD1. CDR3 length: 14 amino acids. V dropped 6 bases and J dropped 1; count of bases not matched to a gene: 4. CDR1 is SQVTM and CDR2 is ANQGSEA in the germline V gene. The CDR3 DNA is TGCAGCGTCGGCAGGGGGCAGAACACCGGGGAGCTGTTTTTT. It encodes CSVGRGQNTGELFF.

This clonotype was seen repeatedly, ten times or more. The rearrangement uses TRBV6-1 and TRBJ1-1; D remains unclear. The V gene's germline CDR1 is MNHNS and CDR2 SASEGT. There are 14 residues in the CDR3. V lost 0 bases, J lost 1 base, and 6 bases lay in between. The CDR3 coding sequence is TGTGCCAGCAGTGAAGCGCTAGGGAACACTGAAGCTTTCTTT. Translating it yields CASSEALGNTEAFF.

In its sample, this clonotype was seen many times. The chain carries TRBV6-5 and TRBJ2-1, with a possible D match to TRBD1 (5 bases). The germline V gene encodes CDR1 MNHEY and CDR2 SVGAGI. The CDR3 covers 12 residues. V was pared by 6 bases and J by 5 bases, with 8 bases between. DNA of the CDR3: TGTGCCAGCAGAACAGGCAACAATGAGCAGTTCTTC. Translating it yields CASRTGNNEQFF.

This clonotype was picked up many times. The rearrangement uses TRBV7-2 and TRBJ2-7, with D possibly TRBD2 on 5 matching bases. Trimming cost V 3 bases and J 5 bases, with 11 bases left between them. Germline assignment: CDR1 SGHTA and CDR2 FQGNSA. This CDR3 comprises 13 residues. CDR3 nucleotides: TGTGCCAGCAGCTTGGAGCGGCTCCACGAGCAGTACTTC. Encoded protein: CASSLERLHEQYF.

This rearrangement joins TRBV6-5 to TRBJ2-1; no firm D call. Trimming took off 0 bases at V and 11 bases at J, with 14 bases between the two ends. CDR1 and CDR2 from the germline V gene are MNHEY and SVGAGI. The length of the CDR3 is 14 residues. The CDR3 DNA follows: TGTGCCAGCAGTTACTCGATCGAACAGCCCAAGCAGTTCTTC. Protein sequence: CASSYSIEQPKQFF.

J is TRBJ1-1 and V is TRBV29-1; D is possibly TRBD1 (5 bases). This CDR3 contains 12 residues. The V and J ends lost 5 bases and 5 bases respectively, with 12 bases between them. The germline V gene has CDR1 SQVTM and CDR2 ANQGSEA. The CDR3 bases are TGCAGCGTTATCACGGGGGTGACTGAAGCTTTCTTT. This gives the protein CSVITGVTEAFF.

This clonotype was seen at least ten times. The gene calls are TRBV7-2 and TRBJ1-2; 10 nucleotides match TRBD1. V was clipped by 5 bases and J by 5 bases; unmatched bases: 5. CDR1 SGHTA and CDR2 FQGNSA come from the germline V gene. CDR3 size: 14 residues. The CDR3 here is CASSPRTGGYGYTF. CDR3 DNA: TGTGCCAGCAGCCCCCGGACAGGGGGTTATGGCTACACCTTC.

CDR3 residues: CASSFGLAGVNFYEQYF. The CDR3 DNA is TGTGCCAGCAGTTTTGGGCTAGCGGGAGTTAATTTCTACGAGCAGTACTTC. This chain connects TRBV12-3 or TRBV12-4 to TRBJ2-7, with 10 bases matching TRBD2. The trim removed 3 bases at V and 3 bases at J, leaving 11 bases unmatched. The CDR3 length is 17 residues.

The gene calls are TRBV28 and TRBJ1-3; the match to TRBD1 covers 7 bases. Per the germline V gene, CDR1 is MDHEN and CDR2 is SYDVKM. This CDR3 region has 17 residues. J lost 4 bases, V lost 5 bases, and 14 bases had no gene match. This chain's CDR3 is CASSIPTGTLSGNTIYF. The CDR3 DNA sequence: TGTGCCAGCAGTATCCCGACAGGGACTCTATCAGGAAACACCATATATTTT. Full variable domain (remainder filled in from reference TRBV28 and TRBJ1-3): DVKVTQSSRYLVKRTGEKVFLECVQDMDHENMFWYRQDPGLGLRLIYFSYDVKMKEKGDIPEGYSVSREKKERFSLILESASTNQTSMYLCASSIPTGTLSGNTIYFGEGSWLTVV.

The gene calls are TRBV28 and TRBJ2-2, with unresolved D. V was pared by 2 bases and J by 4 bases, with 2 bases between. Germline V CDR1 and CDR2: MDHEN, SYDVKM. The length of the CDR3 is 12 residues. This CDR3 reads CASSLVTGELFF. For the CDR3, the DNA is TGTGCCAGCAGTTTAGTCACCGGGGAGCTGTTTTTT.

This clonotype showed up just a few times. The chain combines TRBV2 with TRBJ2-3; 10 bases fit TRBD2. V trimming: 4 bases; J trimming: 2 bases; junction bases outside the gene matches: 3. This CDR3 contains 15 residues. In germline, CDR1 is SNHLY, CDR2 FYNNEI. The CDR3 DNA reads as TGTGCCAGCAGTGTCCTAGCGGGAGACACAGATACGCAGTATTTT. The encoded protein is CASSVLAGDTDTQYF.

This clonotype has at least ten counts. The chain uses TRBV7-6 and TRBJ2-3; D is possibly TRBD2 (5 bases). V lost 0 bases, J lost 3 bases, and 10 bases lay in between. This CDR3 comprises 15 residues. Germline CDR1 SGHVS, CDR2 FNYEAQ. DNA of the CDR3: TGTGCCAGCAGCTTAGCGGGAGTGGCGACAGATACGCAGTATTTT. Translated, it gives CASSLAGVATDTQYF. Combining the CDR3 with reference TRBV7-6 and TRBJ2-3 gives the whole variable domain GAGVSQSPRYKVTKRGQDVALRCDPISGHVSLYWYRQALGQGPEFLTYFNYEAQQDKSGLPNDRFSAERPEGSISTLTIQRTEQRDSAMYRCASSLAGVATDTQYFGPGTRLTVL.

This clonotype came up a few times. The genes are TRBV7-6 and TRBJ2-1; D gene ambiguous. Germline values: CDR1 SGHVS, CDR2 FNYEAQ. V was trimmed by 2 bases and J by 3 bases, leaving 14 bases between them. The CDR3 sequence is 16 residues long. The CDR3 DNA is TGTGCCAGCAGCTTAAACCCGAGTGCAGGCTACAATGAGCAGTTCTTC. It yields the protein CASSLNPSAGYNEQFF.